This T cell receptor (beta chain) was sequenced in a study of blood T cell repertoires in COVID-19 (dated by TCRdb to about 2020). The study in broad terms: The collaborator samples originated in the United States, Italy and Spain and spanned the acute and convalescent phases of COVID-19. Samples were obtained from the ongoing ImmuneRACE study (first 160 participants) and from over 1,000 subjects provided by 6 global collaborators. The repertoires were released in a freely available public database intended as a resource for research on the immune response to SARS-CoV-2. Where available, HLA class I and class II types were obtained from metadata supplied by the sample provider rather than from assay-based typing. Nearly every sample came with metadata listing a de-identified subject ID, COVID-19 status, age in years and sex. The prospective study material was composed of cDNA or gDNA derived from T cells, B-cell-depleted T cells, or PBMCs. Subjects who had been exposed to COVID-19, were actively infected with it, or had recovered from it provided the deeply sampled blood TCRbeta repertoires that made up the dataset. General findings and caveats noted by the study authors: How much clinical and demographic metadata was included differed by source and by participant, and the metadata was provided uncurated.

The collaborating institutions used their own protocols to collect whole blood in K2EDTA tubes. For TCRbeta analysis, collaborators shipped samples in one of three forms: frozen whole blood, isolated PBMCs, or DNA extracted from either of those sample types. TCRbeta CDR3 regions were amplified from genomic DNA using the immunoSEQ Assay, a bias-controlled multiplex PCR. The study's processing was this. Within the assay, amplification of reference gene primers was used to estimate how many nucleated cells each sample contained. Sequence reads were collapsed and filtered to measure the absolute abundance of every unique TCRbeta CDR3 rearrangement. For each sample, productive Simpson clonality was calculated as the square root of Simpson's diversity index across productive rearrangements. The table comes from immuneACCESS by way of TCRdb, which keeps in-frame sequences with V and J called. Part of the clones is missing from these tables; in studies checked, under half for an unresolved V gene and the rest for unknown reasons. From that table come the V and J calls and clone size; the DNA was used to work out D and trimming. The sample yields roughly 120,000 clones; 75% to 90% were counted once. Together, the top ten hold roughly 2.4% of the sample.

V is cut back by 3 bases and J by 8 bases, with 6 bases in the junction unmatched. Via the germline V gene, CDR1 is SGHAT and CDR2 FQNNGV. Its CDR3 holds 15 amino acids, cysteine through phenylalanine. CDR3 DNA is the only sequence kept; it has 45 bases, read in frame from the first base. Comment on this clone: Its antigen has not been determined. Base qualities are not recorded, but no much larger clone differs from it by a single base.

The sequence joins TRBV11-2 to TRBJ1-6; TRBD1 matches 8 bases in the middle. The sequenced sample was peripheral blood. The sequence was obtained from a man aged 25-45 years with acute or convalescent COVID-19. The nucleotides are TGTGCCAGCAGCTTGGTGGGACAGGATTATTCACCCCTCCACTTT. Its translation is CASSLVGQDYSPLHF.